Below are 18 T cell receptor beta chains sequenced from a single sample in a study of blood T cell repertoires in COVID-19 (dated by TCRdb to the early 2020s). Receptors were amplified or captured by the immunoSEQ multiplex PCR assay. TCRdb obtained this table from immuneACCESS and retained in-frame rearrangements with V and J assigned. These tables miss some clones; where compared with another copy, unresolved V genes account for less than half of the shortfall, and the remainder is unexplained. For this sample there are fewer than 500,000 clones; around 84% appear just once. Around 1.1% of the sample belongs to the ten largest clones. The specimen was peripheral blood. All receptors come from a human donor with acute or convalescent COVID-19. The donor label of this sample is uncertain.

This chain links TRBV7-6 with TRBJ2-2; D gene uncertain. Germline V gene sequence: CDR1 SGHVS, CDR2 FNYEAQ. This CDR3 comprises 16 residues. V lost 4 bases, J lost 6 bases, and 18 bases lay in between. CDR3 sequence: CASSSRTELYSGELFF. In DNA form, the CDR3 reads TGTGCCAGCAGCTCCCGAACAGAGTTATACTCCGGGGAGCTGTTTTTT.

The chain joins TRBV30 to TRBJ2-7; 9 positions match TRBD1. Germline CDR1 reads GTSNPN; CDR2 reads SVGIG (reference sequence). The CDR3 has 13 residues. V lost 6 bases to trimming and J lost 3 bases; unmatched junction nucleotides: 6. The CDR3 spells CACNRGQVYEQYF. The CDR3 DNA reads TGTGCCTGCAACAGGGGGCAGGTCTACGAGCAGTACTTC.

The V and J genes are TRBV3-1 (or the pseudogene TRBV3-2) and TRBJ2-7; 10 bases map to TRBD2. V trimming: 4 bases; J trimming: 5 bases; junction bases outside the gene matches: 5. The CDR3 has 14 amino acids. CDR1 is LGHDT and CDR2 is YNNKEL in the germline V gene (reference sequence). Here the CDR3 DNA reads TGTGCCAGCAGCCGCTCTAGCGGGAGCCACGAGCAGTACTTC. It codes for CASSRSSGSHEQYF.

The rearrangement joins TRBV6-5 to TRBJ2-7; 8 nucleotides align to TRBD1. With 0 bases clipped from V and 5 bases from J, the junction kept 6 bases outside the gene matches. This CDR3 is built from 15 residues. Germline lookup yields CDR1 MNHEY and CDR2 SVGAGI. CDR3 nucleotide sequence: TGTGCCAGCAGTTACTCAGGGACAGGAAGGGACGAGCAGTACTTC. Its translation: CASSYSGTGRDEQYF.

This clone was detected once. The J gene is TRBJ2-1, the V gene TRBV18, with a weak D call TRBD1 (6 bases). This CDR3 spans 16 amino acids. Germline V lookup: CDR1 KGHSH, CDR2 LQKENI. V was clipped by 1 base and J by 6 bases, with 16 bases between them. The CDR3 nucleotides are TGTGCCAGCTCACCACGGTCTAGAGGGGGACCCAATGAGCAGTTCTTC. Protein product: CASSPRSRGGPNEQFF.

A word on this clone: This CDR3 is also generated by other DNA sequences in the sample. The chain links TRBV6-5 to TRBJ1-3; D may be TRBD1 (6 bases). Germline CDR1 reads MNHEY; CDR2 reads SVGAGI. With 5 bases removed from V and 1 base from J, the gap between germline ends came to 9 bases. The CDR3 spans 14 residues. In nucleotides, the CDR3 is TGTGCCAGCAGTCCACAGGGATCTGGAAACACCATATATTTT. As protein: CASSPQGSGNTIYF.

The chain combines TRBV5-1 with TRBJ2-7; 11 bases line up with TRBD1. V dropped 4 bases and J dropped 11; count of bases not matched to a gene: 11. Germline V gene lookup returns CDR1 SGHRS and CDR2 YFSETQ. This CDR3 region has 14 residues. Here the CDR3 DNA reads TGCGCCAGCAGCGAGACCGGGACAGGGGGAAAAAAGTACTTC. Its translation is CASSETGTGGKKYF. The whole variable domain, remainder taken from reference TRBV5-1 and TRBJ2-7, is KAGVTQTPRYLIKTRGQQVTLSCSPISGHRSVSWYQQTPGQGLQFLFEYFSETQRNKGNFPGRFSGRQFSNSRSEMNVSTLELGDSALYLCASSETGTGGKKYFGPGTRLTVT.

This clone was observed a single time. CDR3 bases: TGCGCCAGCTTTGACCTAGCGGGATCAAATACGCAGTATTTT. It translates to CASFDLAGSNTQYF. The chain uses TRBV10-2 and TRBJ2-3; TRBD2 aligns across 9 bases. J lost 7 bases, V lost 8 bases, and 10 bases had no gene match. CDR1 and CDR2 (germline): WSHSY, SAAADI. The CDR3 contains 14 residues.

CDR3 residues: CASMPGTANSKAFF. In DNA, the CDR3 is TGCGCCAGCATGCCCGGGACAGCGAATAGTAAGGCTTTCTTT. This sequence joins TRBV10-1 and TRBJ1-1; 7 bases line up with TRBD1. CDR1 and CDR2 from the germline V gene are WNHNN and SYGVQD (reference sequence). There are 14 residues in the CDR3. Trimming removed 7 bases from V and 11 bases from J; junction bases left unmatched: 16.

The V and J genes are TRBV10-2 and TRBJ2-2; 9 bases agree with TRBD1. Per germline, CDR1 WSHSY and CDR2 SAAADI. This CDR3 comprises 18 residues. The trim removed 4 bases at V and 3 bases at J, leaving 12 bases unmatched. The CDR3 nucleotides are TGCGCCAGCAGTGTTGGAAGGGGGTGGACAGGGGACACCGGGGAGCTGTTTTTT. Its translation: CASSVGRGWTGDTGELFF.

The V call is TRBV18, the J call TRBJ2-5; TRBD2 matches 9 bases. Trimming removed 6 bases from V and 5 bases from J; junction bases left unmatched: 7. CDR1 and CDR2 (germline): KGHSH, LQKENI. The length of the CDR3 is 14 residues. CDR3 nucleotide sequence: TGTGCCAGCTCGGGTAGCGGGAGCGGTGAGACCCAGTACTTC. It encodes CASSGSGSGETQYF. The full variable domain, its missing parts supplied by reference TRBV18 and TRBJ2-5, is NAGVMQNPRHLVRRRGQEARLRCSPMKGHSHVYWYRQLPEEGLKFMVYLQKENIIDESGMPKERFSAEFPKEGPSILRIQQVVRGDSAAYFCASSGSGSGETQYFGPGTRLLVL.

The chain uses TRBV5-1 and TRBJ2-2; tentatively, D is TRBD1 (6 bases). Germline V lookup: CDR1 SGHRS, CDR2 YFSETQ. V lost 3 bases and J lost 2, with 14 bases in between. CDR3 length: 16 residues. CDR3 in amino acids: CASSWKQGRNTGELFF. The CDR3 DNA reads as TGCGCCAGCAGCTGGAAACAGGGCCGAAACACCGGGGAGCTGTTTTTT.

The sample holds one count of this clone. The chain has TRBV6-5 and TRBJ1-2, with D uncertain. This CDR3 comprises 12 residues. Trimming shortened V by 7 bases and J by 3 bases, and 9 bases separated the two germline ends. Germline-derived CDR1 and CDR2 are MNHEY and SVGAGI. DNA for the CDR3: TGTGCCAGCAAGGAAGGAGACTATGGCTACACCTTC. Translating gives CASKEGDYGYTF.

This sequence joins TRBV7-9 and TRBJ1-2; tentatively, D is TRBD1 (6 bases). The CDR3 loop spans 14 amino acids. Trimming removed 6 bases at V and 0 bases at J, with 11 bases between. The germline V gene encodes CDR1 SEHNR and CDR2 FQNEAQ (reference sequence). Here the CDR3 DNA reads TGTGCCAGCAGTTACGGGACATCTAACTATGGCTACACCTTC. Amino acids: CASSYGTSNYGYTF.

This clone was detected only once. The rearrangement joins TRBV4-2 to TRBJ1-1; TRBD1 matches 7 bases. Germline V lookup: CDR1 LGHNA, CDR2 YNFKEQ. The CDR3 is made up of 13 amino acids. Losses at the gene ends were 0 bases for V and 7 bases for J; bases not matched to a gene: 2. CDR3 sequence reads: CASSQDGTVEAFF. DNA for the CDR3: TGTGCCAGCAGCCAAGATGGGACAGTTGAAGCTTTCTTT.

This chain connects TRBV7-4 to TRBJ1-5, with 8 bases matching TRBD1. Trimming at V came to 3 bases and at J to 2 bases, leaving 12 bases not matched to a gene. Germline loops: CDR1 SGHVT, CDR2 SQSDAQ. CDR3 length: 18 amino acids. The chain's CDR3 is CASSFDDRGKQGNQPQHF. Here the CDR3 DNA reads TGTGCCAGCAGCTTTGATGACAGGGGAAAACAGGGCAATCAGCCCCAGCATTTT.

CDR3: CASSYLSTMNTEAFF. CDR3 coding DNA: TGCGCCAGCAGTTACCTATCGACTATGAACACTGAAGCTTTCTTT. The chain combines TRBV5-1 with TRBJ1-1; the D is unclear. CDR3 length: 15 amino acids. Trimming cost V 5 bases and J 0 bases, with 14 bases left between them. Germline lookup yields CDR1 SGHRS and CDR2 YFSETQ.

CDR3 nucleotides: TGCGCCAGCAGCTCCCACCCTCAAGGACTGGACTCCTACGAGCAGTACTTC. It codes for CASSSHPQGLDSYEQYF. The genes are TRBV5-1 and TRBJ2-7; D is perhaps TRBD2 (5 bases). Trimming took 3 bases from V and 0 from J, leaving 19 bases between them. Looked up from germline, CDR1 is SGHRS and CDR2 is YFSETQ. This CDR3 is 17 amino acids long.